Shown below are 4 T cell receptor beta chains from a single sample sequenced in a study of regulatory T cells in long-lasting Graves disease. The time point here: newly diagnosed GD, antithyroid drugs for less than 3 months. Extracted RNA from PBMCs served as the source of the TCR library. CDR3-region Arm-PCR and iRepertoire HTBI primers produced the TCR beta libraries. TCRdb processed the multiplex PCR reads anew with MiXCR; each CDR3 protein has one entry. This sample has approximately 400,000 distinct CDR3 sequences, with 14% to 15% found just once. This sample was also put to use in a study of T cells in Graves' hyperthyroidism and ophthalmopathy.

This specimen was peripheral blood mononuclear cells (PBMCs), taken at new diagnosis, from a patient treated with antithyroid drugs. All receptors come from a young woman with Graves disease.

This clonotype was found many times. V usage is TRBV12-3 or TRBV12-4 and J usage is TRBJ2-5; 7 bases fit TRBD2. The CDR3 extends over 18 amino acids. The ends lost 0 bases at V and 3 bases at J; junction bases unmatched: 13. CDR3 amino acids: CASSLAGGLAEEKETQYF. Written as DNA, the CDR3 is TGTGCCAGCAGTTTAGCGGGGGGTCTAGCGGAGGAAAAAGAGACCCAGTACTTC.

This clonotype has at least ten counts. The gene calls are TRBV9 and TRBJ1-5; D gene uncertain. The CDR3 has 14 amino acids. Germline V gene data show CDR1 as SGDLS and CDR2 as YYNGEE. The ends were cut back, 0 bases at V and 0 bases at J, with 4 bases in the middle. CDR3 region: CASSVDSSNQPQHF. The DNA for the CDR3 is TGTGCCAGCAGCGTAGACTCTAGCAATCAGCCCCAGCATTTT.

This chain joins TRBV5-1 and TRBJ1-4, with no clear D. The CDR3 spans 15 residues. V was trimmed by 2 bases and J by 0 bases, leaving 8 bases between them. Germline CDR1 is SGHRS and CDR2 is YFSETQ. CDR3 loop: CASSLGHATNEKLFF. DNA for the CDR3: TGCGCCAGCAGCTTAGGTCACGCAACTAATGAAAAACTGTTTTTT.

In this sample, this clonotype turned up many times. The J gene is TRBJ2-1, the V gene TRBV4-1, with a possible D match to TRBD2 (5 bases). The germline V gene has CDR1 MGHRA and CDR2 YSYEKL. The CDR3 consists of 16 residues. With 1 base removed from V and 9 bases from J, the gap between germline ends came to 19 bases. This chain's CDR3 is CASSQVSGLSEREQFF. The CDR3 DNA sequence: TGCGCCAGCAGCCAAGTAAGTGGACTTTCTGAGCGTGAGCAGTTCTTC.